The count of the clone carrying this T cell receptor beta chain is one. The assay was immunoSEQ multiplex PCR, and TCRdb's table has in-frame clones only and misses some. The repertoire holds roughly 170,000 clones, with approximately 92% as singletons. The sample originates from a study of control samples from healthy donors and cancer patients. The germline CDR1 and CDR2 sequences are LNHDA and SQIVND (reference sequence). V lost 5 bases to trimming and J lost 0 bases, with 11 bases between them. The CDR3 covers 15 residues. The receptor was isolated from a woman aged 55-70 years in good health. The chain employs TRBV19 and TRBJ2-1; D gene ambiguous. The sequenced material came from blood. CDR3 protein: CASSAQVSSYNEQFF. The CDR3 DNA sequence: TGTGCCAGTAGTGCCCAGGTGAGCTCCTACAATGAGCAGTTCTTC.